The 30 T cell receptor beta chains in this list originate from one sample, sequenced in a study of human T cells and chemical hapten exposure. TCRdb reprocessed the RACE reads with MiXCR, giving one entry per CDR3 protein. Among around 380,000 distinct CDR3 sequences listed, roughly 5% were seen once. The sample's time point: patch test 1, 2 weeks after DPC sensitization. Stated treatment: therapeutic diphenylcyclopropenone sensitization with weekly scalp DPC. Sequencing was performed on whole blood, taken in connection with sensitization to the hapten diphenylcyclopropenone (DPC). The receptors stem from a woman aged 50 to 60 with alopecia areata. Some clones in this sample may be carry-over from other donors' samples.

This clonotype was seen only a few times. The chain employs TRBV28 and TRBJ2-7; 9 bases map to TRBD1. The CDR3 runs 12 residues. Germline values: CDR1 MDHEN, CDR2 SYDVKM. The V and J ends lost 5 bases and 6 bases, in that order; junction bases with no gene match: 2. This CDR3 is CASSTGGSEQYF. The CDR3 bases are TGTGCCAGCAGTACAGGGGGCAGCGAGCAGTACTTC.

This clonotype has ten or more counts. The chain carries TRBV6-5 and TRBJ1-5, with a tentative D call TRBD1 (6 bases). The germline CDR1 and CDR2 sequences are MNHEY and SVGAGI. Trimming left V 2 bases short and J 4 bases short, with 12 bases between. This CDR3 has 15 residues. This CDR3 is CASSYGGAENQPQHF. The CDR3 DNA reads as TGTGCCAGCAGTTACGGGGGGGCTGAAAATCAGCCCCAGCATTTT.

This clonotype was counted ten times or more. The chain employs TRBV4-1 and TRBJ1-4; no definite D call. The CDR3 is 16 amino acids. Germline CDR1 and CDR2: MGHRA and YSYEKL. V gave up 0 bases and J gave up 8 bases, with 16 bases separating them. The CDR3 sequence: CASSQDPSLGYEKLFF. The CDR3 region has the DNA TGCGCCAGCAGCCAAGACCCATCCTTGGGGTACGAAAAACTGTTTTTT.

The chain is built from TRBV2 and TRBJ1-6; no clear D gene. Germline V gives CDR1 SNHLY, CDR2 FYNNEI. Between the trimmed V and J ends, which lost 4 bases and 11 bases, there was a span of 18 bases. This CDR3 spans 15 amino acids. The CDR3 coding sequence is TGTGCCAGCAGTGCCCGATATGGGGATAGAGCACCCCTCCACTTT. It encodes CASSARYGDRAPLHF.

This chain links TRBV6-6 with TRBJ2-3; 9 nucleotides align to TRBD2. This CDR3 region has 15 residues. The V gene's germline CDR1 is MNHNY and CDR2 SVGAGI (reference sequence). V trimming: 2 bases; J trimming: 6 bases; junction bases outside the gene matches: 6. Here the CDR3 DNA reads TGTGCCAGCAGTTACGCGGGAGGGCCTACGGATACGCAGTATTTT. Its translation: CASSYAGGPTDTQYF.

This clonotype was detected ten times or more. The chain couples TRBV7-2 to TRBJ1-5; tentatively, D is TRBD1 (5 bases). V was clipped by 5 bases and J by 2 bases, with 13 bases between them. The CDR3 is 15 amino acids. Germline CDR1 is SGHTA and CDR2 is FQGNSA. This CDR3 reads CASSPRGAGNQPQHF. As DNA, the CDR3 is TGTGCCAGCAGCCCCCGCGGGGCCGGCAATCAGCCCCAGCATTTT.

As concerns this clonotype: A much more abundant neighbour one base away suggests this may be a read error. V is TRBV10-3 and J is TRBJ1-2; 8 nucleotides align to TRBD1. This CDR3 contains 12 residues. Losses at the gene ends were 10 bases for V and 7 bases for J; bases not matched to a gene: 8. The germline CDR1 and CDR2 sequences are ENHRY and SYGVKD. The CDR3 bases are TGTGCCAACTTGACAGGGGATTCTGGCTACACCTTC. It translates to CANLTGDSGYTF.

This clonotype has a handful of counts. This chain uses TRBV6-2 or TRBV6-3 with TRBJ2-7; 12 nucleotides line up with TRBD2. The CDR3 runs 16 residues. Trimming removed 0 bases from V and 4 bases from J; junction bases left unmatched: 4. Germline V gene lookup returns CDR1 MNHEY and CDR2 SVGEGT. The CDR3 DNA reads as TGTGCCAGCAGTTACTCGAGGACTAGCGGGAAATACGAGCAGTACTTC. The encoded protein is CASSYSRTSGKYEQYF.

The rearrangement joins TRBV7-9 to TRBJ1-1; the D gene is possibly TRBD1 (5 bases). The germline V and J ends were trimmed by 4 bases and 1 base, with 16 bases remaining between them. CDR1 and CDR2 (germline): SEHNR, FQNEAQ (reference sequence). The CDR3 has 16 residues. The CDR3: CASSSGVRGKNTEAFF. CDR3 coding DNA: TGTGCCAGCAGCTCCGGGGTGAGGGGTAAGAACACTGAAGCTTTCTTT.

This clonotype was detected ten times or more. The CDR3 nucleotides are TGCAGTGCAGAGATAGGAGAGAGCGGCACAGATACGCAGTATTTT. Protein product: CSAEIGESGTDTQYF. The V gene is TRBV20-1, the J gene TRBJ2-3, with D unresolved. The CDR3 extends over 15 amino acids. The V and J ends lost 6 bases and 1 base respectively, with 17 bases between them. CDR1 is DFQATT and CDR2 is SNEGSKA in the germline V gene (reference sequence).

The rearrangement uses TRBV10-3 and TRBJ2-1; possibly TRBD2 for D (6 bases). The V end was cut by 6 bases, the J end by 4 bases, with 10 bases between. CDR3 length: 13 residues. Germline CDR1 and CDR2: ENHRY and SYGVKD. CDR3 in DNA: TGTGCCATCAGGCCGGGACTGTACAATGAGCAGTTCTTC. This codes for CAIRPGLYNEQFF.

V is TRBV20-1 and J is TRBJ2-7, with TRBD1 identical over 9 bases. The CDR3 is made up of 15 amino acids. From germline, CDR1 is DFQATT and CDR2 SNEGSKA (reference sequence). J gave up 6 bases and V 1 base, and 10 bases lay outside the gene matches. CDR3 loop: CSARAPGQGFSEQYF. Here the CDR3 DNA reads TGCAGTGCTAGAGCGCCGGGACAGGGCTTCTCCGAGCAGTACTTC.

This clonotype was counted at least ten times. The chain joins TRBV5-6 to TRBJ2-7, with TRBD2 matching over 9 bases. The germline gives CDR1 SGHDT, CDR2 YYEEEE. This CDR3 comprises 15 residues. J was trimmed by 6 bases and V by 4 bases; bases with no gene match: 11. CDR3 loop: CASSSPGLAGIEQYF. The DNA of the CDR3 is TGTGCCAGCAGCAGCCCGGGACTAGCCGGGATCGAGCAGTACTTC.

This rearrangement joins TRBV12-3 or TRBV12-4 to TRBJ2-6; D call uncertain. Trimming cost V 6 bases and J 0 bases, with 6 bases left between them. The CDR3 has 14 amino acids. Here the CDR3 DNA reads TGTGCCAGCAGCTGGTACTCTGGGGCCAACGTCCTGACTTTC. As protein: CASSWYSGANVLTF.

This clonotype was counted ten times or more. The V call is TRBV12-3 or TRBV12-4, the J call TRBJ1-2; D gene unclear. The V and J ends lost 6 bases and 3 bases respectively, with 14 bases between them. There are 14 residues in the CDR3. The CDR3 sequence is CASRPRPQDYGYTF. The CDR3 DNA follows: TGTGCCAGCAGGCCGCGCCCGCAGGACTATGGCTACACCTTC.

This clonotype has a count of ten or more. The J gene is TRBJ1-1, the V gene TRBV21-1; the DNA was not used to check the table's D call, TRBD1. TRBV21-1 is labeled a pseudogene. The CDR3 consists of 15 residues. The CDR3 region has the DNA TGTGCCAGCAGCGCACATCGGAAGGGGTCCACTGAAGCTTTCTTT. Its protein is CASSAHRKGSTEAFF.

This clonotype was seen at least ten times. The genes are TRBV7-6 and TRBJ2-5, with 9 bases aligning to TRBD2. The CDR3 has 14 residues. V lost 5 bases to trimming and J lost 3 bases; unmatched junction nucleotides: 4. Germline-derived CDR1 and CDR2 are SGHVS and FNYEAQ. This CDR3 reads CASSRTSDKETQYF. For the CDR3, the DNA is TGTGCCAGCAGCCGGACTAGCGATAAAGAGACCCAGTACTTC.

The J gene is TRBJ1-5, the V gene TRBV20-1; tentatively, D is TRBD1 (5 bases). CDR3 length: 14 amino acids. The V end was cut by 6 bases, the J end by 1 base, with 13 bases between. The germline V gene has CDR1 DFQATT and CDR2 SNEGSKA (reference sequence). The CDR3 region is CSARGLGSNQPQHF. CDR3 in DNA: TGCAGTGCCCGGGGACTGGGAAGCAATCAGCCCCAGCATTTT.

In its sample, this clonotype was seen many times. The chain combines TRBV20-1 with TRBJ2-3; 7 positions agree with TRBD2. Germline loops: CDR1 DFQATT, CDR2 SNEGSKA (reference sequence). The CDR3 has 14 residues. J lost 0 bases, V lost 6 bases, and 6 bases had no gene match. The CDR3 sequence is CSATTSSSTDTQYF. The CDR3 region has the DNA TGCAGTGCAACGACTAGCTCTAGCACAGATACGCAGTATTTT.

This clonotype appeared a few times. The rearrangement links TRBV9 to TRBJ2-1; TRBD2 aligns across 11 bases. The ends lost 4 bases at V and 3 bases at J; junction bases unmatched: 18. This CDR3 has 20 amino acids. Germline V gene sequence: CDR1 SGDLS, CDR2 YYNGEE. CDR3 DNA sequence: TGTGCCAGCAGCCTCCCCCCTAGCGGGGGGACTCATTTGAACTACAATGAGCAGTTCTTC. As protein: CASSLPPSGGTHLNYNEQFF.

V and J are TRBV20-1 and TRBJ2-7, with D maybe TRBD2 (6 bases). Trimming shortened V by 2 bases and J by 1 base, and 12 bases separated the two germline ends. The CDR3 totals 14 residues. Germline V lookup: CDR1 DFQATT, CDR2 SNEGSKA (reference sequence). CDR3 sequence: CSARRAGGSYEQYF. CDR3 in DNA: TGCAGTGCTAGAAGGGCAGGAGGGTCCTACGAGCAGTACTTC.

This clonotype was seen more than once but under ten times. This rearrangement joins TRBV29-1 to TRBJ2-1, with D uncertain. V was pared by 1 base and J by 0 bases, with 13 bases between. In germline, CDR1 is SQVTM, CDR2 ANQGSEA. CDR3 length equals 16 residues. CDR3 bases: TGCAGCGTTGAAGGGATTACGGGTGACTCCTACAATGAGCAGTTCTTC. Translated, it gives CSVEGITGDSYNEQFF.

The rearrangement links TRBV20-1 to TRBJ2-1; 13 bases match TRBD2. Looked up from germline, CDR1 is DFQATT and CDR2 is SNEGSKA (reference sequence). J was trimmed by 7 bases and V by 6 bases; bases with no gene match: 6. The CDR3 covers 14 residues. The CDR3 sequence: CSAQGLAGTNEQFF. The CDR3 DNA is TGCAGTGCCCAGGGACTAGCGGGAACGAATGAGCAGTTCTTC.

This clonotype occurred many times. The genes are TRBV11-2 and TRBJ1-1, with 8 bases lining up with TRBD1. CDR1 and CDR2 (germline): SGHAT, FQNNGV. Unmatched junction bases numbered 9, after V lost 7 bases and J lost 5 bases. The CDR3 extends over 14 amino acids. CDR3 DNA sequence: TGTGCCAGCACCCAAGGACAGGGACCAACTGAAGCTTTCTTT. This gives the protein CASTQGQGPTEAFF.

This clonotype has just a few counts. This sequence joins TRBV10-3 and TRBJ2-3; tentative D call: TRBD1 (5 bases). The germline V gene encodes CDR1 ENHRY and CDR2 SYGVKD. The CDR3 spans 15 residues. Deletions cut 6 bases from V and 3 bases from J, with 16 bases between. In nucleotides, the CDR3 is TGTGCCATCAGACCTCCGGGCCCAGGGACAGATACGCAGTATTTT. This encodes CAIRPPGPGTDTQYF.

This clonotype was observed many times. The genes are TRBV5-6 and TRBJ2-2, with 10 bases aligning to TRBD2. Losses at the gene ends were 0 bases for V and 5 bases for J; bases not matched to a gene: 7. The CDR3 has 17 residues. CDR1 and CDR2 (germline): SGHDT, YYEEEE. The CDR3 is CASSLELAGIVTGELFF. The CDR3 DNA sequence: TGTGCCAGCAGCTTGGAACTAGCGGGAATAGTAACCGGGGAGCTGTTTTTT. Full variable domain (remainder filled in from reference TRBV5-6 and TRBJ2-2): DAGVTQSPTHLIKTRGQQVTLRCSPKSGHDTVSWYQQALGQGPQFIFQYYEEEERQRGNFPDRFSGHQFPNYSSELNVNALLLGDSALYLCASSLELAGIVTGELFFGEGSRLTVL.

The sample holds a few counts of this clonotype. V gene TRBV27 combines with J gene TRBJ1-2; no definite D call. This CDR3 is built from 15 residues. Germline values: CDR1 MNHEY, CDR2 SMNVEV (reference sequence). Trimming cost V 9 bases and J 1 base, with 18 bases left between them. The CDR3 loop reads CARGNQEPVNYGYTF. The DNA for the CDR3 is TGTGCCAGAGGAAACCAGGAACCAGTTAACTATGGCTACACCTTC.

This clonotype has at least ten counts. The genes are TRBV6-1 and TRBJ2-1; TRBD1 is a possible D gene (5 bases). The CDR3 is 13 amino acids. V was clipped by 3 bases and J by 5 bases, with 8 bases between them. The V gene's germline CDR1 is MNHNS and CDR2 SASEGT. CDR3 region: CASSEGLDNEQFF. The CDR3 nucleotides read TGTGCCAGCAGTGAGGGGCTGGACAATGAGCAGTTCTTC.

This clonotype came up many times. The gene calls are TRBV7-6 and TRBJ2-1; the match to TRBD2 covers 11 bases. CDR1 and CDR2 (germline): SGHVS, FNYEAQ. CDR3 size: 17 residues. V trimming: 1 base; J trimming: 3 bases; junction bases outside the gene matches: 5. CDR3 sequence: CASSLEGLADYYNEQFF. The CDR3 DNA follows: TGTGCCAGCAGCTTAGAGGGACTAGCGGATTACTACAATGAGCAGTTCTTC.

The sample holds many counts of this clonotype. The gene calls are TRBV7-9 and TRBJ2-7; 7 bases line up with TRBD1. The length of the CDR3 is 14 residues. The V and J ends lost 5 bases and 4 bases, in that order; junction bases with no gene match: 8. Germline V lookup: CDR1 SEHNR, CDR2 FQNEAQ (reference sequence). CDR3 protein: CASSPGTVRYEQYF. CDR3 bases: TGTGCCAGCAGCCCAGGGACAGTTCGTTACGAGCAGTACTTC.